The rows below give T cell receptor beta chains drawn from one sample of a study of blood T cell repertoires in COVID-19. Profiled with immunoSEQ multiplex PCR; TCRdb holds only in-frame clones, not every one. This table has approximately 230,000 clones, 86% appearing once. Sequenced: peripheral blood. The receptors derive from a man aged 25 to 40 who had recovered from COVID-19. CDR3s include the opening cysteine and the closing phenylalanine or tryptophan. The order of the fields is J gene, V gene, D gene, clone size, CDR3 length, CDR3 protein, CDR3 DNA. The D gene is left open where the match is weak. The listing skips clone size in some rows; elsewhere it reads once, few, many or a size class.

j_gene: TRBJ1-4
v_gene: TRBV18
d_gene: NA
abundance: NA
len: 17
CDR3aa: CASSPTGMGAANEKLFF
CDR3nt: TGTGCCAGCTCACCAACGGGAATGGGGGCGGCTAATGAAAAACTGTTTTTT

j_gene: TRBJ1-1
v_gene: TRBV6-1
d_gene: TRBD1
abundance: few
len: 17
CDR3aa: CASSERWDRGPGTEAFF
CDR3nt: TGTGCCAGCAGTGAAAGGTGGGACAGGGGGCCGGGCACTGAAGCTTTCTTT

j_gene: TRBJ2-2
v_gene: TRBV7-6
d_gene: NA
abundance: NA
len: 15
CDR3aa: CASSSRQGRAGELFF
CDR3nt: TGTGCCAGCAGCTCCCGACAGGGGAGGGCCGGGGAGCTGTTTTTT

j_gene: TRBJ2-3
v_gene: TRBV7-8
d_gene: TRBD1
abundance: once
len: 16
CDR3aa: CASSLTGTGAVGTQYF
CDR3nt: TGTGCCAGCAGCTTAACCGGGACAGGGGCCGTAGGTACGCAGTATTTT

j_gene: TRBJ1-2
v_gene: TRBV29-1
d_gene: NA
abundance: NA
len: 12
CDR3aa: CSVEGRVYGYTF
CDR3nt: TGCAGCGTTGAGGGCAGGGTCTATGGCTACACCTTC

j_gene: TRBJ1-1
v_gene: TRBV6-2/TRBV6-3
d_gene: NA
abundance: NA
len: 15
CDR3aa: CASSKSAEVVVEAFF
CDR3nt: TGTGCCAGCAGTAAATCGGCGGAGGTGGTGGTTGAAGCTTTCTTT

j_gene: TRBJ1-3
v_gene: TRBV7-9
d_gene: NA
abundance: NA
len: 15
CDR3aa: CASSPAGASGNTIYF
CDR3nt: TGTGCCAGCAGCCCGGCGGGAGCCTCTGGAAACACCATATATTTT

j_gene: TRBJ2-4
v_gene: TRBV2
d_gene: NA
abundance: NA
len: 13
CDR3aa: CAKSQGTKNIQYF
CDR3nt: TGTGCCAAATCACAGGGTACCAAAAACATTCAGTACTTC

j_gene: TRBJ2-3
v_gene: TRBV18
d_gene: TRBD2
abundance: once
len: 15
CDR3aa: CASSPTRGGTDTQYF
CDR3nt: TGTGCCAGCTCACCAACGCGGGGGGGGACAGATACGCAGTATTTT

j_gene: TRBJ2-5
v_gene: TRBV7-9
d_gene: TRBD1
abundance: once
len: 14
CDR3aa: CASSSDRVGETQYF
CDR3nt: TGTGCCAGCAGCTCGGACAGGGTAGGGGAGACCCAGTACTTC

j_gene: TRBJ2-2
v_gene: TRBV12-5
d_gene: NA
abundance: NA
len: 13
CDR3aa: CASGLGSDGELFF
CDR3nt: TGTGCTAGTGGTCTGGGGTCAGACGGGGAGCTGTTTTTT

j_gene: TRBJ1-2
v_gene: TRBV6-5
d_gene: TRBD1
abundance: NA
len: 13
CDR3aa: CASSFVGTDGYTF
CDR3nt: TGTGCCAGCAGTTTTGTAGGGACAGACGGCTACACCTTC

j_gene: TRBJ1-2
v_gene: TRBV12-3/TRBV12-4
d_gene: TRBD1
abundance: NA
len: 12
CDR3aa: CASRYRDRGKTF
CDR3nt: TGTGCCAGCAGATACAGGGACAGGGGGAAAACCTTC

j_gene: TRBJ2-1
v_gene: TRBV5-1
d_gene: TRBD1
abundance: NA
len: 16
CDR3aa: CASSLIPGQASGEQFF
CDR3nt: TGCGCCAGCAGCTTAATACCTGGACAGGCATCTGGTGAGCAGTTCTTC

j_gene: TRBJ2-5
v_gene: TRBV9
d_gene: NA
abundance: NA
len: 15
CDR3aa: CASSVLGQDQETQYF
CDR3nt: TGTGCCAGCAGCGTATTGGGCCAAGATCAAGAGACCCAGTACTTC

j_gene: TRBJ1-2
v_gene: TRBV13
d_gene: NA
abundance: NA
len: 15
CDR3aa: CASSHYRDFENGYTF
CDR3nt: TGTGCCAGCAGCCATTACCGGGACTTCGAAAATGGCTACACCTTC

j_gene: TRBJ1-5
v_gene: TRBV2
d_gene: TRBD1
abundance: NA
len: 16
CDR3aa: CASGDRFDRDHQPQHF
CDR3nt: TGTGCCAGCGGAGACCGTTTCGACAGGGACCATCAGCCCCAGCATTTT

j_gene: TRBJ2-7
v_gene: TRBV27
d_gene: TRBD1
abundance: NA
len: 12
CDR3aa: CASSDRVGEQYF
CDR3nt: TGTGCCAGCTCCGACAGGGTAGGAGAGCAGTACTTC

j_gene: TRBJ2-3
v_gene: TRBV27
d_gene: NA
abundance: NA
len: 14
CDR3aa: CASADRLSTDTQYF
CDR3nt: TGTGCCAGCGCAGACAGGCTGAGCACAGATACGCAGTATTTT

j_gene: TRBJ2-3
v_gene: TRBV10-3
d_gene: NA
abundance: NA
len: 11
CDR3aa: CAISEARTQYF
CDR3nt: TGTGCCATCAGCGAAGCCAGGACGCAGTATTTT

j_gene: TRBJ2-2
v_gene: TRBV7-8
d_gene: NA
abundance: NA
len: 14
CDR3aa: CASSQIQGRGELFF
CDR3nt: TGTGCCAGCAGCCAGATACAGGGGAGGGGGGAGCTGTTTTTT

j_gene: TRBJ2-7
v_gene: TRBV27
d_gene: NA
abundance: NA
len: 14
CDR3aa: CASSPTDSSYEQYF
CDR3nt: TGTGCCAGCAGTCCAACGGACAGCTCCTACGAGCAGTACTTC

j_gene: TRBJ1-1
v_gene: TRBV11-2
d_gene: NA
abundance: NA
len: 14
CDR3aa: CATHVQGWGTEAFF
CDR3nt: TGTGCCACCCACGTCCAGGGGTGGGGCACTGAAGCTTTCTTT

j_gene: TRBJ1-5
v_gene: TRBV19
d_gene: NA
abundance: NA
len: 13
CDR3aa: CASSIYGNQPQHF
CDR3nt: TGTGCCAGTAGTATATACGGGAATCAGCCCCAGCATTTT

j_gene: TRBJ2-7
v_gene: TRBV10-2
d_gene: TRBD1
abundance: NA
len: 16
CDR3aa: CASSAPGTGFRYEQYF
CDR3nt: TGCGCCAGCAGCGCCCCCGGGACAGGGTTCCGCTACGAGCAGTACTTC

j_gene: TRBJ1-5
v_gene: TRBV15
d_gene: TRBD1
abundance: NA
len: 15
CDR3aa: CATSRGQGANQPQHF
CDR3nt: TGTGCCACCAGCAGAGGGCAGGGGGCCAATCAGCCCCAGCATTTT

j_gene: TRBJ1-2
v_gene: TRBV27
d_gene: NA
abundance: NA
len: 16
CDR3aa: CASSESRGWGNYGYTF
CDR3nt: TGTGCCAGCAGTGAGTCCAGGGGTTGGGGGAACTATGGCTACACCTTC

j_gene: TRBJ2-5
v_gene: TRBV9
d_gene: NA
abundance: NA
len: 13
CDR3aa: CASSVGAEETQYF
CDR3nt: TGTGCCAGCAGCGTTGGGGCAGAAGAGACCCAGTACTTC

j_gene: TRBJ1-2
v_gene: TRBV11-3
d_gene: NA
abundance: NA
len: 16
CDR3aa: CASSLGRQGLNYGYTF
CDR3nt: TGTGCCAGCAGCTTAGGCCGGCAGGGATTGAACTATGGCTACACCTTC

j_gene: TRBJ2-3
v_gene: TRBV6-2/TRBV6-3
d_gene: NA
abundance: NA
len: 11
CDR3aa: CASSNGGTQYF
CDR3nt: TGTGCCAGCAGTAATGGGGGCACGCAGTATTTT

j_gene: TRBJ1-2
v_gene: TRBV9
d_gene: NA
abundance: NA
len: 13
CDR3aa: CASSVGTVSGYTF
CDR3nt: TGTGCCAGCAGCGTAGGGACAGTGTCAGGCTACACCTTC

j_gene: TRBJ2-7
v_gene: TRBV29-1
d_gene: NA
abundance: NA
len: 12
CDR3aa: CSVEGRNYEQYF
CDR3nt: TGCAGCGTTGAGGGCAGGAACTACGAGCAGTACTTC

j_gene: TRBJ2-3
v_gene: TRBV30
d_gene: TRBD2
abundance: NA
len: 13
CDR3aa: CAWGWRGGDTQYF
CDR3nt: TGTGCCTGGGGCTGGCGGGGGGGTGATACGCAGTATTTT

j_gene: TRBJ2-5
v_gene: TRBV14
d_gene: NA
abundance: NA
len: 14
CDR3aa: CASSQDGGGETQYF
CDR3nt: TGTGCCAGCAGCCAAGACGGGGGAGGCGAGACCCAGTACTTC

j_gene: TRBJ1-5
v_gene: TRBV12-5
d_gene: TRBD1
abundance: NA
len: 16
CDR3aa: CASGLAPGTENQPQHF
CDR3nt: TGTGCTAGTGGTTTGGCCCCCGGGACAGAGAATCAGCCCCAGCATTTT

j_gene: TRBJ2-2
v_gene: TRBV7-2
d_gene: NA
abundance: NA
len: 14
CDR3aa: CASSLDWGAGELFF
CDR3nt: TGTGCCAGCAGCTTAGATTGGGGGGCCGGGGAGCTGTTTTTT

j_gene: TRBJ1-2
v_gene: TRBV9
d_gene: NA
abundance: NA
len: 14
CDR3aa: CASSTTPGDYGYTF
CDR3nt: TGTGCCAGCAGCACCACCCCAGGGGACTATGGCTACACCTTC

j_gene: TRBJ2-3
v_gene: TRBV4-3
d_gene: TRBD2
abundance: NA
len: 16
CDR3aa: CASSQSRGGARHTQYF
CDR3nt: TGCGCCAGCAGCCAATCCCGCGGGGGGGCGCGACATACGCAGTATTTT

j_gene: TRBJ2-3
v_gene: TRBV6-4
d_gene: NA
abundance: NA
len: 16
CDR3aa: CASSEGAGGGTDTQYF
CDR3nt: TGTGCCAGCAGTGAAGGTGCCGGCGGTGGCACAGATACGCAGTATTTT

j_gene: TRBJ2-2
v_gene: TRBV18
d_gene: TRBD1
abundance: NA
len: 15
CDR3aa: CASSHDRGPTGELFF
CDR3nt: TGTGCCAGCTCACACGACAGGGGGCCGACCGGGGAGCTGTTTTTT

j_gene: TRBJ2-1
v_gene: TRBV5-6
d_gene: NA
abundance: NA
len: 14
CDR3aa: CASSLFDRDNEQFF
CDR3nt: TGTGCCAGCAGCTTATTTGACAGAGACAATGAGCAGTTCTTC

j_gene: TRBJ1-5
v_gene: TRBV7-8
d_gene: NA
abundance: NA
len: 14
CDR3aa: CASSFFQGPQPQHF
CDR3nt: TGTGCCAGCAGCTTTTTTCAGGGTCCTCAGCCCCAGCATTTT

j_gene: TRBJ2-5
v_gene: TRBV11-2
d_gene: TRBD1
abundance: NA
len: 16
CDR3aa: CASSQQPGQGLGTQYF
CDR3nt: TGTGCCAGCAGTCAACAACCCGGACAGGGGTTGGGGACCCAGTACTTC

j_gene: TRBJ1-2
v_gene: TRBV7-9
d_gene: TRBD1
abundance: NA
len: 15
CDR3aa: CASSPSDRESSSNTF
CDR3nt: TGTGCCAGCAGCCCAAGTGACAGGGAGAGTAGCAGCAACACCTTC

j_gene: TRBJ2-1
v_gene: TRBV10-1
d_gene: TRBD1
abundance: NA
len: 15
CDR3aa: CASSDRDRGPDEQFF
CDR3nt: TGCGCCAGCAGTGACCGGGACAGGGGGCCCGATGAGCAGTTCTTC

j_gene: TRBJ2-7
v_gene: TRBV5-1
d_gene: NA
abundance: NA
len: 13
CDR3aa: CASSPVTDYEQYF
CDR3nt: TGCGCCAGCAGCCCCGTGACAGACTACGAGCAGTACTTC

j_gene: TRBJ1-1
v_gene: TRBV7-2
d_gene: TRBD1
abundance: NA
len: 16
CDR3aa: CASSLMGTGGNTEAFF
CDR3nt: TGTGCCAGCAGCTTAATGGGGACAGGGGGGAACACTGAAGCTTTCTTT

j_gene: TRBJ2-6
v_gene: TRBV2
d_gene: NA
abundance: NA
len: 15
CDR3aa: CASSERGTGANVLTF
CDR3nt: TGTGCCAGCAGTGAACGGGGGACTGGGGCCAACGTCCTGACTTTC

j_gene: TRBJ1-1
v_gene: TRBV29-1
d_gene: NA
abundance: NA
len: 10
CDR3aa: CSVDHRGAFF
CDR3nt: TGCAGCGTTGATCACCGGGGTGCTTTCTTT

j_gene: TRBJ1-1
v_gene: TRBV3-1/TRBV3-2
d_gene: NA
abundance: once
len: 9
CDR3aa: CASSPRAFF
CDR3nt: TGTGCCAGCAGCCCGAGGGCTTTCTTT

j_gene: TRBJ1-6
v_gene: TRBV6-6
d_gene: NA
abundance: NA
len: 14
CDR3aa: CASSLEGPNSPLHF
CDR3nt: TGTGCCAGCAGTTTGGAGGGACCGAATTCACCCCTCCACTTT

j_gene: TRBJ2-7
v_gene: TRBV6-5
d_gene: NA
abundance: NA
len: 12
CDR3aa: CASSPETYEQYF
CDR3nt: TGTGCCAGCAGTCCGGAGACCTACGAGCAGTACTTC

j_gene: TRBJ1-4
v_gene: TRBV19
d_gene: TRBD1
abundance: NA
len: 13
CDR3aa: CASSGQGSEKLFF
CDR3nt: TGTGCCAGTTCCGGACAGGGAAGTGAAAAACTGTTTTTT

j_gene: TRBJ1-4
v_gene: TRBV5-8
d_gene: TRBD1
abundance: few
len: 16
CDR3aa: CASSSAGTGINEKLFF
CDR3nt: TGTGCCAGCAGTTCCGCCGGGACAGGGATTAATGAAAAACTGTTTTTT